Included here is one TCR beta chain sequence, with context. The assay was immunoSEQ multiplex PCR, and TCRdb's table has in-frame clones only and misses some. This sample has 130,000 or so clones, with 83% found just once. The sample originates from a study of blood T cell repertoires in COVID-19. As for the study in general: Acute and convalescent COVID-19 samples came from the United States, Italy and Spain. The cDNA or gDNA used as material had been derived from T cells, B-cell-depleted T cells, or PBMCs.

Participants were aged roughly 18 to 90 years, lived in over 20 US areas, and enrolled virtually. This CDR3 is built from 15 residues. Trimming cost V 3 bases and J 2 bases; bases outside gene matches: 3. Germline V gene data show CDR1 as SGHRS and CDR2 as YFSETQ. This sequence originates from a man under 40 who had recovered from COVID-19. The specimen was PBMCs or T cells enriched from blood (not recorded which). The J gene is TRBJ2-3, the V gene TRBV5-1; 10 nucleotides match TRBD2. The CDR3 loop is CASSWTSGPTDTQYF. CDR3 in DNA: TGCGCCAGCAGCTGGACTAGCGGTCCCACAGATACGCAGTATTTT. Full variable domain (outside the CDR3, taken from reference TRBV5-1 and TRBJ2-3): KAGVTQTPRYLIKTRGQQVTLSCSPISGHRSVSWYQQTPGQGLQFLFEYFSETQRNKGNFPGRFSGRQFSNSRSEMNVSTLELGDSALYLCASSWTSGPTDTQYFGPGTRLTVL.